The 14 T cell receptor beta chains below were found in one sample sequenced in a study of blood T cell repertoires in COVID-19. Sequencing used immunoSEQ multiplex PCR; TCRdb keeps in-frame clones, though not all of them. The table lists about 220,000 clones, over 70% of them singletons. Material: peripheral blood. Source of these receptors: a woman aged 70-85 years with acute or convalescent COVID-19.

This sequence joins TRBV3-1 (or the pseudogene TRBV3-2) and TRBJ2-1; 9 bases align to TRBD2. Unmatched junction bases numbered 15, after V lost 2 bases and J lost 1 base. Germline lookup yields CDR1 LGHDT and CDR2 YNNKEL (reference sequence). CDR3 length: 20 residues. CDR3 DNA: TGTGCCAGCAGCCAAAGGCGAACGGAGCCGGGACTAGCATCCTACAATGAGCAGTTCTTC. This sequence encodes CASSQRRTEPGLASYNEQFF.

CDR3 DNA sequence: TGTGCCAGCAGCGTAGCCAGGGGGCAAAACTATGGCTACACCTTC. Protein product: CASSVARGQNYGYTF. V usage is TRBV9 and J usage is TRBJ1-2; 8 bases are shared with TRBD1. Losses at the gene ends were 0 bases for V and 2 bases for J; bases not matched to a gene: 3. The germline V gene encodes CDR1 SGDLS and CDR2 YYNGEE. CDR3 length equals 15 residues.

V gene TRBV2 combines with J gene TRBJ1-2; TRBD1 agrees at 8 bases. The germline V gene has CDR1 SNHLY and CDR2 FYNNEI. The CDR3 extends over 14 amino acids. V was pared by 4 bases and J by 2 bases, with 3 bases of the junction left unmatched. The chain's CDR3 is CASSAQGVNYGYTF. In DNA form, the CDR3 reads TGTGCCAGCAGTGCACAGGGGGTCAACTATGGCTACACCTTC.

V usage is TRBV6-2 or TRBV6-3 and J usage is TRBJ1-2; D might be TRBD1 (5 bases). The length of the CDR3 is 16 residues. V was cut by 2 bases and J by 1 base, with 14 bases left in between. The V gene's germline CDR1 is MNHEY and CDR2 SVGEGT. The CDR3 nucleotides read TGTGCCAGCAGTTACGGGGGGACGCGACTTAACTATGGCTACACCTTC. Translation gives CASSYGGTRLNYGYTF.

The J gene is TRBJ1-5, the V gene TRBV9; D is perhaps TRBD1 (6 bases). Looked up from germline, CDR1 is SGDLS and CDR2 is YYNGEE. The V and J ends lost 4 bases and 7 bases respectively, with 15 bases between them. The CDR3 consists of 14 residues. The CDR3 DNA sequence: TGTGCCAGCAGCAAGGGGGAGGGTTGGCAGCCCCAGCATTTT. The encoded protein is CASSKGEGWQPQHF. Full variable domain (rest looked up from reference TRBV9 and TRBJ1-5): DSGVTQTPKHLITATGQRVTLRCSPRSGDLSVYWYQQSLDQGLQFLIQYYNGEERAKGNILERFSAQQFPDLHSELNLSSLELGDSALYFCASSKGEGWQPQHFGDGTRLSIL.

The rearrangement uses TRBV5-1 and TRBJ1-1; no clear D gene. Germline V gene data show CDR1 as SGHRS and CDR2 as YFSETQ. V shed 0 bases and J shed 0 bases, with 6 bases lying between them. CDR3 length equals 14 residues. The DNA for the CDR3 is TGCGCCAGCAGCTTGGCACTTATGAACACTGAAGCTTTCTTT. It translates to CASSLALMNTEAFF.

The V and J genes are TRBV6-5 and TRBJ1-4, with 11 bases aligning to TRBD1. Germline CDR1 and CDR2: MNHEY and SVGAGI. J lost 8 bases, V lost 8 bases, and 7 bases had no gene match. There are 14 residues in the CDR3. CDR3 coding DNA: TGTGCCAGCTCTGGGGGACAGGGGGTGGAAAAACTGTTTTTT. It is translated as CASSGGQGVEKLFF.

The chain is built from TRBV11-2 and TRBJ2-5; D is perhaps TRBD2 (6 bases). The germline CDR1 and CDR2 sequences are SGHAT and FQNNGV. V was clipped by 10 bases and J by 5 bases, with 14 bases between them. The CDR3 runs 12 residues. CDR3 loop: CATKGLTETQYF. DNA of the CDR3: TGTGCCACCAAGGGACTTACGGAGACCCAGTACTTC.

The rearrangement joins TRBV9 to TRBJ1-2, with 7 nucleotides matching TRBD1. The germline V gene has CDR1 SGDLS and CDR2 YYNGEE. The CDR3 has 16 residues. V was clipped by 3 bases and J by 7 bases; unmatched bases: 15. The CDR3 DNA sequence: TGTGCCAGCAGCGCAAAAAGGGACAGTAGATATACTGGCTACACCTTC. Translating gives CASSAKRDSRYTGYTF.

There are a few counts of this clone. J is TRBJ1-2 and V is TRBV7-2, with 7 bases matching TRBD1. The J segment lost 2 bases and the V segment lost 5 bases, leaving 5 bases of the junction unmatched. This CDR3 is built from 14 residues. Germline lookup yields CDR1 SGHTA and CDR2 FQGNSA. CDR3 residues: CASSPLGQNYGYTF. In DNA, the CDR3 is TGTGCCAGCAGCCCCTTGGGACAGAACTATGGCTACACCTTC.

The chain links TRBV14 to TRBJ2-1; 9 bases line up with TRBD2. CDR3 length equals 17 residues. The trim removed 1 base at V and 8 bases at J, leaving 12 bases unmatched. Germline CDR1 SGHDN, CDR2 FVKESK. CDR3 residues: CASSQAVTSGGFYEQFF. CDR3 DNA: TGTGCCAGCAGCCAAGCGGTCACGAGCGGGGGGTTCTATGAGCAGTTCTTC.

V and J are TRBV6-5 and TRBJ2-7, with 8 bases lining up with TRBD2. Germline V lookup: CDR1 MNHEY, CDR2 SVGAGI. J lost 4 bases, V lost 0 bases, and 5 bases had no gene match. The CDR3 spans 15 residues. CDR3 sequence reads: CASSYSAGGAYEQYV. The CDR3 nucleotides read TGTGCCAGCAGTTACTCGGCCGGGGGGGCGTACGAGCAGTACGTC.

The chain links TRBV7-2 to TRBJ2-5; D may be TRBD1 (6 bases). Trimming removed 5 bases at V and 0 bases at J, with 13 bases between. The CDR3 runs to 15 residues. Germline lookup yields CDR1 SGHTA and CDR2 FQGNSA. The DNA for the CDR3 is TGTGCCAGCAGCGCCGGGACAACGTACCAAGAGACCCAGTACTTC. It specifies CASSAGTTYQETQYF.

The rearrangement uses TRBV7-9 and TRBJ2-3, with D maybe TRBD2 (7 bases). The V and J ends lost 3 bases and 6 bases respectively, with 10 bases between them. In germline, CDR1 is SEHNR, CDR2 FQNEAQ (reference sequence). The CDR3 is made up of 13 amino acids. Here the CDR3 DNA reads TGTGCCAGCAGCTTCGGGGGGCGGGATACGCAGTATTTT. Translation: CASSFGGRDTQYF.